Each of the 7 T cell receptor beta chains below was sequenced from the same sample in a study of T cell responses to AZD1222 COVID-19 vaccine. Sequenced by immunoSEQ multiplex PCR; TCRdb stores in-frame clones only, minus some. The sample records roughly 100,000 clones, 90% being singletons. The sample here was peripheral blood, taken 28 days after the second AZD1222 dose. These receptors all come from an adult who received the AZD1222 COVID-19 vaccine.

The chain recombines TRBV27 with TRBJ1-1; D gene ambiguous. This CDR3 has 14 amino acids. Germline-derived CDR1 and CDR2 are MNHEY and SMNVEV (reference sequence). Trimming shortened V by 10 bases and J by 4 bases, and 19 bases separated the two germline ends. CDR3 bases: TGTGCCACCATGTCCTGGTGGGATGCCACTGAAGCTTTCTTT. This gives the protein CATMSWWDATEAFF.

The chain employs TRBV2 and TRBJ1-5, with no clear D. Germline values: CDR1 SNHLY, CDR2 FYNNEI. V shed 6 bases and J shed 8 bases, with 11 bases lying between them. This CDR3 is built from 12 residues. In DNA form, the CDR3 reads TGTGCCAGCAGGGGCAACAGCGAGCCCCAGCATTTT. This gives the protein CASRGNSEPQHF.

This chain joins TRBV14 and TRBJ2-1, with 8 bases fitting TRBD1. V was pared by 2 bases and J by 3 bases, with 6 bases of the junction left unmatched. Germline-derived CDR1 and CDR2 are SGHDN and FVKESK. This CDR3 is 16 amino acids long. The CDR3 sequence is CASSQPGQGDYNEQFF. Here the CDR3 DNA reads TGTGCCAGCAGCCAACCCGGACAGGGAGACTACAATGAGCAGTTCTTC.

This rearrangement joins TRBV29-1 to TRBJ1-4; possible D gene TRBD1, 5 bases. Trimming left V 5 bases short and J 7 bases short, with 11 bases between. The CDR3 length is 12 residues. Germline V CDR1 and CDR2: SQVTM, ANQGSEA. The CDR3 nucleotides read TGCAGCGTTATGGGGGGATCTGAAAAACTGTTTTTT. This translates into CSVMGGSEKLFF.

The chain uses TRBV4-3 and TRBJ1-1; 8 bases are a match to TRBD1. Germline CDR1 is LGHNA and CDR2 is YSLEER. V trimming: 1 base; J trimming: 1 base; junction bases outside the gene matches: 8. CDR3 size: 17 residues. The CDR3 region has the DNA TGCGCCAGCAGCCAAGGCCGGGACAGGATAAGGAACACTGAAGCTTTCTTT. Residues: CASSQGRDRIRNTEAFF.

The CDR3 protein is CASSQPYISGANVLTF. The CDR3 DNA sequence: TGTGCCAGCAGCCAACCATACATCTCTGGGGCCAACGTCCTGACTTTC. V and J are TRBV3-1 (or the pseudogene TRBV3-2) and TRBJ2-6; D gene ambiguous. V dropped 2 bases and J dropped 0 bases, with 8 bases sitting between them. Per germline, CDR1 LGHDT and CDR2 YNNKEL (reference sequence). The CDR3 is 16 residues long.

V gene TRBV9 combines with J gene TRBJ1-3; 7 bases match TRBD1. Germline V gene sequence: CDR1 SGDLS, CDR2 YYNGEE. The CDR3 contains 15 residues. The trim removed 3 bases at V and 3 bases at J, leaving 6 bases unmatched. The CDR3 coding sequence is TGTGCCAGCAGCGAGCAGGGGGGATATGGAAACACCATATATTTT. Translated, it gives CASSEQGGYGNTIYF.